This T cell receptor (beta chain) emerged from a study of metastatic and nonmetastatic thyroid tumors. Study details: Across blood and tumor or nodule tissue, repertoires from malignant and benign thyroid patients were compared with one another.

Germline assignment: CDR1 MRHNA and CDR2 SNTAGT. This CDR3 region has 15 residues. Trimming at V came to 7 bases and at J to 1 base, leaving 10 bases not matched to a gene. Authors' methods: The distant-metastasis classifier for papillary thyroid cancer was built from CDR3 differences across clinicopathological groups. TCRdb re-called the PCR reads with MiXCR. The V and J calls reflect TCRdb's pipeline rather than the authors' work. The data hold 13,000 to 15,000 clones, with 25% observed a single time. There were no patients who had received any treatment before thyroid surgery. This clone has just a few counts.

The rearrangement uses TRBV6-4 and TRBJ2-7; 7 bases are shared with TRBD2. Sequences were obtained from tumor tissue. The sequence was collected from a female donor with papillary thyroid cancer or a benign thyroid nodule (not recorded which). Some clones in this sample may be carry-over from other donors' samples. This CDR3 reads CASIRLAGTSYEQYF. The CDR3 DNA reads as TGTGCCAGCATTAGACTAGCCGGAACATCCTACGAGCAGTACTTC.